The clone carrying this TCR beta chain was observed a single time. Its antigen is not identified. The repertoire was sequenced with immunoSEQ multiplex PCR; TCRdb's copy has only in-frame clones and lacks some. The data hold about 980,000 clones, with less than 85% observed a single time. This sample is drawn from a study of shared clonotypes between healthy human individuals. The junction had 13 bases not matched to a gene; V was cut back by 1 base and J by 2 bases. Germline V gene lookup returns CDR1 MNHEY and CDR2 SMNVEV (reference sequence). The CDR3 runs to 18 residues. Study observations and caveats: When naive CD4 clonotypes were compared across a few donors, 4% to 5.5% were shared. Shared clonotypes across all four donors exceeded non-shared ones in generation probability.

The sequenced material came from memory CD4+ T cells sorted from blood. Specified subset: CD45RA-negative fraction. This TCR was sampled from a man between 18 and 35 years old in good health. This chain connects TRBV27 to TRBJ1-2, with 7 bases fitting TRBD1. CDR3 sequence: CASSLFAPTPGQNYGYTF. CDR3 nucleotide sequence: TGTGCCAGCAGTTTATTCGCCCCCACGCCGGGACAGAACTATGGCTACACCTTC.